This is a list of T cell receptor beta chains from one sample in a study of T cells in Graves' hyperthyroidism and ophthalmopathy. MiXCR, run by TCRdb on the multiplex PCR reads, gives a single entry per CDR3 protein. Among hundreds of thousands of distinct CDR3 sequences listed, less than 45% were seen once. Sequencing was performed on peripheral blood or thyroid tissue (not recorded which). The receptors derive from an adult man with Graves' disease, either hyperthyroidism or ophthalmopathy (not recorded which). CDR3s include the opening cysteine and the closing phenylalanine or tryptophan.

j_call: TRBJ1-5
v_call: TRBV5-8
cdr3_aa: CTSSFPGKGDQPQHF

j_call: TRBJ1-5
v_call: TRBV19
cdr3_aa: CASNGAAGNQPQHF

j_call: TRBJ1-4
v_call: TRBV5-5
cdr3_aa: CASSLGVIGTNEKLFF

j_call: TRBJ1-5
v_call: TRBV20-1
cdr3_aa: CSATGTDMNQPQHF

j_call: TRBJ2-7
v_call: TRBV9
cdr3_aa: CASSVAPGTDYYEQYF

j_call: TRBJ2-2
v_call: TRBV7-6
cdr3_aa: CASSFLTGELFF

j_call: TRBJ1-2
v_call: TRBV19
cdr3_aa: CANSKPTGGNYGYTF

j_call: TRBJ1-5
v_call: TRBV2
cdr3_aa: CASSEFVRGRGQPQHF

j_call: TRBJ2-1
v_call: TRBV5-1
cdr3_aa: CASSRGAYNEQFF

j_call: TRBJ1-2
v_call: TRBV10-1
cdr3_aa: CASNLKTRYTF

j_call: TRBJ1-2
v_call: TRBV11-2
cdr3_aa: CASSLLPPGRRLNYGYTF

j_call: TRBJ2-2
v_call: TRBV7-9
cdr3_aa: CASSPLVAGVGTGELFF

j_call: TRBJ2-7
v_call: TRBV6-6
cdr3_aa: CASSTGQDYEQYF

j_call: TRBJ1-2
v_call: TRBV4-1
cdr3_aa: CASSLRDREGGYTF

j_call: TRBJ2-5
v_call: TRBV20-1
cdr3_aa: CSARDGLRGTETQYF

j_call: TRBJ2-7
v_call: TRBV7-9
cdr3_aa: CASSLKPGSEQYF

j_call: TRBJ2-7
v_call: TRBV15
cdr3_aa: CATSRDRGNYEQYF

j_call: TRBJ2-7
v_call: TRBV2
cdr3_aa: CASQSRANSYEQYF